What follows are 25 T cell receptor beta chains derived from one specimen sequenced in a study of Graves' ophthalmopathy and Graves' hyperthyroidism. Amplifying from RNA transcripts, the study obtained TCR beta CDR3 regions. RT-PCR in the first round used HTBI primers; a second-round multiplex PCR followed. TCRdb recomputed calls from the multiplex PCR reads with MiXCR, one row per CDR3 protein. The repertoire includes roughly 410,000 distinct CDR3 sequences, approximately 15% of them detected once, and about 7% sits in the top ten. Sequenced material: peripheral blood. These receptors all stem from a woman between 18 and 29 years old with stable Graves' hyperthyroidism.

Worth noting for this clonotype: This may stem from a read error, because a much larger clone lies one nucleotide away. V and J are TRBV10-1 and TRBJ2-2, with D possibly TRBD2 on 6 matching bases. V was clipped by 11 bases and J by 4 bases, with 35 bases between them. Germline CDR1 is WNHNN and CDR2 is SYGVQD (reference sequence). There are 20 residues in the CDR3. The CDR3 nucleotides are TGCGCCTCCAGAGTAATCCTGAAGTTCATGGGGCGGGGAGGCACCGGGGAGCTGTTTTTT. Translating it yields CASRVILKFMGRGGTGELFF.

In this sample, this clonotype turned up many times. The chain couples TRBV6-5 to TRBJ1-2; D remains unclear. Germline assignment: CDR1 MNHEY and CDR2 SVGAGI. The CDR3 is 16 residues long. With 0 bases removed from V and 6 bases from J, the gap between germline ends came to 17 bases. The CDR3 DNA reads TGTGCCAGCAGTTACTCCGCCGGAGGAAGGTTGGATGGCTACACCTTC. It translates to CASSYSAGGRLDGYTF.

The chain couples TRBV7-2 to TRBJ1-3; D is perhaps TRBD1 (5 bases). This CDR3 comprises 15 residues. Trimming stripped 5 bases from V and 7 bases from J, with 18 bases between. Germline assignment: CDR1 SGHTA and CDR2 FQGNSA. Written as DNA, the CDR3 is TGTGCCAGCAGCCCGATGGGGAACACAGGCAACACCATATATTTT. Its protein is CASSPMGNTGNTIYF.

The chain joins TRBV2 to TRBJ1-2; TRBD1 matches 7 bases. Unmatched junction bases numbered 11, after V lost 2 bases and J lost 8 bases. Germline-derived CDR1 and CDR2 are SNHLY and FYNNEI. CDR3 length: 15 residues. As DNA, the CDR3 is TGTGCCAGCAGTGAAAGGAAGGGGGCCCTATTAGGCTACACCTTC. The encoded protein is CASSERKGALLGYTF.

This clonotype was counted ten times or more. The V call is TRBV5-1, the J call TRBJ2-2, with 7 bases identical to TRBD2. Germline values: CDR1 SGHRS, CDR2 YFSETQ. The J segment lost 0 bases and the V segment lost 4 bases, leaving 3 bases of the junction unmatched. CDR3 length: 15 amino acids. CDR3: CASSVSGTNTGELFF. The CDR3 nucleotides are TGCGCCAGCAGCGTCAGCGGGACGAACACCGGGGAGCTGTTTTTT.

Many counts were recorded for this clonotype. The V and J genes are TRBV6-1 and TRBJ1-1, with D maybe TRBD1 (6 bases). Trimming shortened V by 5 bases and J by 6 bases, and 16 bases separated the two germline ends. This CDR3 comprises 14 residues. In germline, CDR1 is MNHNS, CDR2 SASEGT. CDR3 coding DNA: TGTGCCAGCAGTCTAGGGAAGGGGGTGGCTGAAGCTTTCTTT. Translating it yields CASSLGKGVAEAFF.

This clonotype was seen only once. The chain combines TRBV6-1 with TRBJ1-2, with D perhaps TRBD1 (6 bases). Trimming left V 7 bases short and J 8 bases short, with 14 bases between. Germline loops: CDR1 MNHNS, CDR2 SASEGT. The CDR3 covers 12 residues. The CDR3 DNA is TGTGCCAGCACTCAAGGGGGGCACGGCTACACCTTC. Translation: CASTQGGHGYTF.

This clonotype was counted ten times or more. This chain uses TRBV20-1 with TRBJ2-7, with D maybe TRBD1 (6 bases). The CDR3 has 14 residues. Trimming pared 4 bases from V and 7 bases from J, leaving 20 bases between. Germline CDR1 is DFQATT and CDR2 is SNEGSKA (reference sequence). The DNA of the CDR3 is TGCAGTGCTAAAATCGAGTGGCCAGGGGAAGAGCAGTACTTC. Its protein is CSAKIEWPGEEQYF.

This clonotype was observed many times. The chain combines TRBV4-1 with TRBJ2-2; a possible D gene is TRBD1 (6 bases). This CDR3 region has 13 residues. The germline gives CDR1 MGHRA, CDR2 YSYEKL. The V end lost 2 bases, the J end lost 6 bases, and 7 bases lay between the germline ends. This CDR3 is CASSQTGPGELFF. CDR3 nucleotide sequence: TGCGCCAGCAGCCAAACAGGGCCCGGGGAGCTGTTTTTT.

The chain is built from TRBV15 and TRBJ2-5; no definite D call. Trimming left V 3 bases short and J 5 bases short, with 7 bases between. This CDR3 contains 12 residues. Germline V gene sequence: CDR1 LNHNV, CDR2 YYDKDF (reference sequence). The CDR3 protein is CATSSSAETQYF. CDR3 sequence (DNA): TGTGCCACCAGCAGTTCGGCGGAGACCCAGTACTTC.

This clonotype was seen at least ten times. V usage is TRBV6-1 and J usage is TRBJ2-7, with TRBD1 as a possible D gene (6 bases). Germline CDR1 and CDR2: MNHNS and SASEGT. Deletions cut 6 bases from V and 2 bases from J, with 17 bases between. The CDR3 has 15 residues. The CDR3 here is CASSSGVMATYEQYF. CDR3 DNA sequence: TGTGCCAGCAGCTCAGGGGTAATGGCCACCTACGAGCAGTACTTC.

This clonotype was observed at least ten times. The gene calls are TRBV6-2 or TRBV6-3 and TRBJ2-7; D tentatively fits TRBD1 or TRBD2 (5 bases each). The CDR3 extends over 13 amino acids. Germline V gene sequence: CDR1 MNHEY, CDR2 SVGEGT. Trimming stripped 8 bases from V and 2 bases from J, with 13 bases between. The CDR3 sequence is CASHGAMTYEQYF. The CDR3 DNA sequence: TGTGCCAGCCACGGGGCCATGACCTACGAGCAGTACTTC.

This clonotype was seen repeatedly, ten times or more. The V gene is TRBV6-1, the J gene TRBJ2-7; D might be TRBD2 (5 bases). The V end lost 5 bases, the J end lost 4 bases, and 12 bases lay between the germline ends. CDR3 length: 13 amino acids. Germline CDR1 is MNHNS and CDR2 is SASEGT. The CDR3 sequence is CASSQGLGYEQYF. The CDR3 bases are TGTGCCAGCAGTCAAGGACTGGGTTACGAGCAGTACTTC.

This clonotype was seen more than once but under ten times. This chain uses TRBV11-1 with TRBJ2-7, with a possible D match to TRBD2 (7 bases). CDR1 is SGHAT, CDR2 FQDESV, per germline (reference sequence). Trimming took 5 bases from V and 1 from J, leaving 18 bases between them. The length of the CDR3 is 16 residues. CDR3 in DNA: TGTGCCAGCAGCCCTGGTAGGGGGGGAAGGTCCTACGAGCAGTACTTC. Its translation: CASSPGRGGRSYEQYF.

This clonotype was seen repeatedly, ten times or more. V is TRBV5-1 and J is TRBJ1-2; D unclear. The CDR3 loop spans 13 amino acids. With 3 bases removed from V and 1 base from J, the gap between germline ends came to 7 bases. CDR1 is SGHRS and CDR2 is YFSETQ in the germline V gene. CDR3 nucleotides: TGCGCCAGCAGCTCCTCCGGTAACTATGGCTACACCTTC. Translated: CASSSSGNYGYTF.

With regard to this clonotype: One end of the junction varies from germline; a read error may be responsible. The genes are TRBV5-1 and TRBJ1-6, with no clear D. CDR3 length equals 14 residues. Germline V gene lookup returns CDR1 SGHRS and CDR2 YFSETQ. DNA for the CDR3: TGCGCCAGCAGCTTCGACCCCGGCTATTCACACCTCCACTTT. Protein sequence: CASSFDPGYSHLHF.

This chain uses TRBV7-6 with TRBJ2-7; D remains ambiguous. CDR3 size: 13 residues. V gave up 5 bases and J gave up 5 bases, with 13 bases separating them. Per the germline V gene, CDR1 is SGHVS and CDR2 is FNYEAQ. The CDR3 is CASSPFDGNEQYF. DNA for the CDR3: TGTGCCAGCAGCCCGTTCGACGGAAACGAGCAGTACTTC.

This clonotype was recorded at least ten times. This chain joins TRBV7-9 and TRBJ1-1, with D unresolved. Germline CDR1 is SEHNR and CDR2 is FQNEAQ (reference sequence). V was shortened by 5 bases and J by 0 bases, with 13 bases between the two germline ends. CDR3 length: 15 amino acids. The CDR3 nucleotides are TGTGCCAGCAGCCCTCTAATACGGTTGAACACTGAAGCTTTCTTT. Its translation: CASSPLIRLNTEAFF.

This clonotype was detected many times. This chain joins TRBV29-1 and TRBJ1-5, with 9 bases identical to TRBD1. The trim removed 3 bases at V and 7 bases at J, leaving 7 bases unmatched. The germline V gene has CDR1 SQVTM and CDR2 ANQGSEA. This CDR3 is 14 amino acids long. As DNA, the CDR3 is TGCAGCGTTGACCTTACAGGGACAGGGCAGCCCCAGCATTTT. Amino acid sequence: CSVDLTGTGQPQHF. Combining the CDR3 with reference TRBV29-1 and TRBJ1-5 gives the whole variable domain SAVISQKPSRDICQRGTSLTIQCQVDSQVTMMFWYRQQPGQSLTLIATANQGSEATYESGFVIDKFPISRPNLTFSTLTVSNMSPEDSSIYLCSVDLTGTGQPQHFGDGTRLSIL.

The rearrangement joins TRBV5-1 to TRBJ2-3; the match to TRBD2 covers 9 bases. This CDR3 has 15 amino acids. Germline loops: CDR1 SGHRS, CDR2 YFSETQ. J was trimmed by 6 bases and V by 1 base; bases with no gene match: 6. This chain's CDR3 is CASSLTGLASDTQYF. CDR3 nucleotide sequence: TGCGCCAGCAGCTTGACGGGACTAGCATCCGATACGCAGTATTTT. Drawing the rest from reference TRBV5-1 and TRBJ2-3, the complete variable domain is KAGVTQTPRYLIKTRGQQVTLSCSPISGHRSVSWYQQTPGQGLQFLFEYFSETQRNKGNFPGRFSGRQFSNSRSEMNVSTLELGDSALYLCASSLTGLASDTQYFGPGTRLTVL.

Many counts were recorded for this clonotype. The gene calls are TRBV27 and TRBJ2-5; 7 nucleotides align to TRBD1. The germline V gene encodes CDR1 MNHEY and CDR2 SMNVEV (reference sequence). Germline trimming cut 5 bases from V and 2 bases from J; bases unmatched to any gene: 8. This CDR3 region has 15 residues. DNA of the CDR3: TGTGCCAGCAGTATCCGGGACAGTTCACAAGAGACCCAGTACTTC. Amino acids: CASSIRDSSQETQYF.

This clonotype occurred many times. CDR3 sequence reads: CSARHPRTYEQYF. For the CDR3, the DNA is TGCAGTGCTCGGCACCCCCGGACCTACGAGCAGTACTTC. The V call is TRBV20-1, the J call TRBJ2-7, with D unresolved. V was cut by 5 bases and J by 2 bases, with 13 bases left in between. The CDR3 loop spans 13 amino acids. The germline V gene encodes CDR1 DFQATT and CDR2 SNEGSKA (reference sequence).

This clonotype came up many times. This sequence joins TRBV7-2 and TRBJ2-7, with 10 bases lining up with TRBD1. The CDR3 contains 15 residues. Germline CDR1 SGHTA, CDR2 FQGNSA. V was pared by 1 base and J by 4 bases, with 4 bases of the junction left unmatched. This chain's CDR3 is CASSLGGTGAYEQYF. In DNA, the CDR3 is TGTGCCAGCAGCTTAGGTGGGACAGGGGCTTACGAGCAGTACTTC.

This clonotype was seen a few times. This chain uses TRBV20-1 with TRBJ2-2; D is unclear. The CDR3 is 12 amino acids. V lost 6 bases, J lost 3 bases, and 8 bases lay in between. Germline V gives CDR1 DFQATT, CDR2 SNEGSKA (reference sequence). CDR3 DNA: TGCAGTGCGCTATCAGACACCGGGGAGCTGTTTTTT. This sequence encodes CSALSDTGELFF.

This clonotype was seen at least ten times. V is TRBV6-1 and J is TRBJ2-3; D possibly corresponds to TRBD1 (6 bases). Trimming cost V 2 bases and J 5 bases, with 17 bases left between them. The CDR3 covers 16 residues. Germline V CDR1 and CDR2: MNHNS, SASEGT. The CDR3 DNA follows: TGTGCCAGCAGTGAACCTGGGGGCGAGGAAGGAGATACGCAGTATTTT. This encodes CASSEPGGEEGDTQYF.